The 28 T cell receptor beta chains below were found in one sample sequenced in a study of beta chain features in type 1 diabetes. General study results and limits: A moderate, significant TCRB CDR3 shortening appeared in type 1 diabetes across four CD4+ subsets.

No cognate antigen is known for these TCRs. What was sequenced were expressed TCRB transcripts, since all of the isolated RNA had been reverse transcribed. Produced via immunoSEQ multiplex PCR; TCRdb's table is partial and in-frame only. The table lists over 150,000 clones, about 9.3% of them singletons. Input material: central memory CD4+ T cells from blood. The source of these receptors is a man aged 25-45 years with type 1 diabetes.

This clone turned up a few times. V and J are TRBV7-8 and TRBJ2-1, with 7 bases aligning to TRBD1. V trimming: 6 bases; J trimming: 1 base; junction bases outside the gene matches: 6. The CDR3 length is 15 residues. Germline V gene sequence: CDR1 SGHVS, CDR2 FQNEAQ. CDR3 sequence (DNA): TGTGCCAGCAGTCCCGACAGGGCATCCTACAATGAGCAGTTCTTC. It specifies CASSPDRASYNEQFF.

The sample holds many counts of this clone. The chain employs TRBV28 and TRBJ2-2, with TRBD2 identical over 8 bases. CDR3 length equals 16 residues. Per germline, CDR1 MDHEN and CDR2 SYDVKM. Unmatched junction bases numbered 10, after V lost 5 bases and J lost 5 bases. The CDR3 DNA reads TGTGCCAGCAGTGGGGTCAGCGGGAGAAATACCGGGGAGCTGTTTTTT. It codes for CASSGVSGRNTGELFF.

This clone has only a few counts. V and J are TRBV25-1 and TRBJ2-3; possibly TRBD2 for D (6 bases). From germline, CDR1 is MGHDK and CDR2 SYGVNS. The CDR3 spans 14 residues. V was clipped by 8 bases and J by 2 bases, with 14 bases between them. The CDR3 loop is CASALGLHTDTQYF. CDR3 nucleotides: TGTGCCAGCGCCCTGGGACTGCACACAGATACGCAGTATTTT.

This clone has a single count. The chain joins TRBV11-2 to TRBJ2-2, with a tentative D call TRBD1 (5 bases). CDR3 length: 18 residues. The V gene lost 2 bases and the J gene lost 0 bases, with 16 bases spanning the gap. CDR1 SGHAT and CDR2 FQNNGV come from the germline V gene. CDR3 nucleotides: TGTGCCAGCAGCTTAAAAGCGATGGGGCACCCGAACACCGGGGAGCTGTTTTTT. Translating gives CASSLKAMGHPNTGELFF.

A few counts support this clone. The rearrangement joins TRBV7-2 to TRBJ2-5; TRBD1 is a possible D gene (6 bases). This CDR3 region has 13 residues. CDR1 and CDR2 (germline): SGHTA, FQGNSA. V dropped 7 bases and J dropped 5 bases, with 14 bases sitting between them. The CDR3 loop reads CASTGVRGETQYF. The CDR3 coding sequence is TGTGCCAGCACCGGGGTTAGGGGGGAGACCCAGTACTTC.

This clone appeared a few times. This chain uses TRBV27 with TRBJ2-5, with 7 bases that match TRBD1. This CDR3 has 14 residues. The V gene end was trimmed by 5 bases and the J gene end by 5 bases; junction bases not matched to a gene: 8. In germline, CDR1 is MNHEY, CDR2 SMNVEV (reference sequence). CDR3 region: CASSRGQQSETQYF. CDR3 coding DNA: TGTGCCAGCAGTCGGGGACAGCAATCGGAGACCCAGTACTTC.

The table lists this clone with a few counts. The chain links TRBV6-5 to TRBJ1-5, with D unclear. The V gene's germline CDR1 is MNHEY and CDR2 SVGAGI. V dropped 2 bases and J dropped 4 bases, with 9 bases sitting between them. The CDR3 totals 14 residues. CDR3 loop: CASSYSRLNQPQHF. The CDR3 DNA is TGTGCCAGCAGTTACAGTCGGTTGAATCAGCCCCAGCATTTT.

This chain connects TRBV4-3 to TRBJ1-1; maybe TRBD1 (5 bases). This CDR3 has 13 amino acids. Trimming cost V 6 bases and J 3 bases, with 11 bases left between them. The V gene's germline CDR1 is LGHNA and CDR2 YSLEER. As DNA, the CDR3 is TGCGCCAGCAGTCTTACGGGGGACACTGAAGCTTTCTTT. It translates to CASSLTGDTEAFF.

The chain is built from TRBV2 and TRBJ1-5; TRBD1 agrees at 11 bases. CDR1 is SNHLY, CDR2 FYNNEI, per germline. The length of the CDR3 is 14 residues. V gave up 8 bases and J gave up 5 bases; unmatched junction bases: 5. The CDR3 region has the DNA TGTGCCAGCGGAGGGACAGGGGGGGATCAGCCCCAGCATTTT. This encodes CASGGTGGDQPQHF.

The chain carries TRBV29-1 and TRBJ2-3, with D uncertain. This CDR3 contains 11 residues. Germline V gene data show CDR1 as SQVTM and CDR2 as ANQGSEA. The V and J ends lost 4 bases and 6 bases respectively, with 8 bases between them. The CDR3 DNA sequence: TGCAGCGTTGGAGGTTTGGATACGCAGTATTTT. Its translation: CSVGGLDTQYF.

This clone was seen more than once but under ten times. This chain connects TRBV5-1 to TRBJ1-5; 7 nucleotides line up with TRBD1. CDR3 length: 14 residues. CDR1 is SGHRS, CDR2 YFSETQ, per germline. Unmatched junction bases numbered 5, after V lost 4 bases and J lost 4 bases. The CDR3, as DNA: TGCGCCAGCAGCCGTGGGGGACAGAATCAGCCCCAGCATTTT. This codes for CASSRGGQNQPQHF. Looking up the rest from reference TRBV5-1 and TRBJ1-5 gives the full variable domain: KAGVTQTPRYLIKTRGQQVTLSCSPISGHRSVSWYQQTPGQGLQFLFEYFSETQRNKGNFPGRFSGRQFSNSRSEMNVSTLELGDSALYLCASSRGGQNQPQHFGDGTRLSIL.

In this sample, this clone turned up a few times. The J gene is TRBJ2-1, the V gene TRBV5-4; 10 bases are a match to TRBD2. This CDR3 is 15 amino acids long. Looked up from germline, CDR1 is SGHNT and CDR2 is YYREEE (reference sequence). Trimming took 6 bases from V and 0 from J; bases not matched to a gene: 3. CDR3 coding DNA: TGTGCCAGCAACCCTAGCGGGAGCTCCTACAATGAGCAGTTCTTC. As protein: CASNPSGSSYNEQFF.

V gene TRBV5-4 combines with J gene TRBJ2-1; 7 bases are shared with TRBD2. Trimming cost V 2 bases and J 8 bases; bases outside gene matches: 10. The CDR3 contains 15 residues. The germline CDR1 and CDR2 sequences are SGHNT and YYREEE (reference sequence). The CDR3 loop is CASSFRTRTYDEQFF. The CDR3 nucleotides read TGTGCCAGCAGCTTCCGGACTAGGACGTACGATGAGCAGTTCTTC.

The gene calls are TRBV9 and TRBJ1-4, with 9 bases identical to TRBD1. Germline V gene lookup returns CDR1 SGDLS and CDR2 YYNGEE. The CDR3 totals 15 residues. Unmatched junction bases numbered 5, after V lost 3 bases and J lost 5 bases. This CDR3 is CASSATGTGNEKLFF. CDR3 nucleotides: TGTGCCAGCAGCGCGACCGGGACAGGGAATGAAAAACTGTTTTTT.

This chain joins TRBV6-6 and TRBJ1-5; 8 nucleotides line up with TRBD1. Trimming took 5 bases from V and 7 from J; bases not matched to a gene: 7. Germline-derived CDR1 and CDR2 are MNHNY and SVGAGI (reference sequence). CDR3 length equals 14 residues. This CDR3 reads CASSPRTGKQPQHF. CDR3 nucleotides: TGTGCCAGCAGTCCTCGGACAGGGAAACAGCCCCAGCATTTT.

This clone was seen a handful of times. This sequence joins TRBV2 and TRBJ2-1; 8 positions match TRBD2. The CDR3 runs to 16 residues. J gave up 1 base and V 6 bases, and 8 bases lay outside the gene matches. Germline CDR1 reads SNHLY; CDR2 reads FYNNEI. The CDR3 DNA reads TGTGCCAGCAGCGTTAGCGGGACCAGATCCTACAATGAGCAGTTCTTC. It yields the protein CASSVSGTRSYNEQFF. Drawing the rest from reference TRBV2 and TRBJ2-1, the complete variable domain is EPEVTQTPSHQVTQMGQEVILRCVPISNHLYFYWYRQILGQKVEFLVSFYNNEISEKSEIFDDQFSVERPDGSNFTLKIRSTKLEDSAMYFCASSVSGTRSYNEQFFGPGTRLTVL.

This clone was counted only a few times. V gene TRBV19 combines with J gene TRBJ2-7, with D perhaps TRBD2 (5 bases). The V gene's germline CDR1 is LNHDA and CDR2 SQIVND (reference sequence). The CDR3 runs 14 residues. Trimming stripped 4 bases from V and 0 bases from J, with 10 bases between. The CDR3 coding sequence is TGTGCCAGTAGTACCCACGGGGACTCCTACGAGCAGTACTTC. It is translated as CASSTHGDSYEQYF. Supplemented by reference TRBV19 and TRBJ2-7, the full variable domain reads DGGITQSPKYLFRKEGQNVTLSCEQNLNHDAMYWYRQDPGQGLRLIYYSQIVNDFQKGDIAEGYSVSREKKESFPLTVTSAQKNPTAFYLCASSTHGDSYEQYFGPGTRLTVT.

This clone appeared many times. The rearrangement uses TRBV7-9 and TRBJ1-1; D not resolved. Germline CDR1 is SEHNR and CDR2 is FQNEAQ (reference sequence). V gave up 8 bases and J gave up 2 bases, with 12 bases separating them. This CDR3 region has 13 residues. CDR3: CASQRELNTEAFF. The CDR3 nucleotides are TGTGCCAGCCAGCGGGAACTTAACACTGAAGCTTTCTTT.

The V call is TRBV7-2, the J call TRBJ2-6; D is possibly TRBD2 (6 bases). CDR1 SGHTA and CDR2 FQGNSA come from the germline V gene. Deletions cut 4 bases from V and 0 bases from J, with 13 bases between. The CDR3 spans 17 residues. The CDR3, as DNA: TGTGCCAGCAGCTCAGCTAGCGCGCTCTCTGGGGCCAACGTCCTGACTTTC. This encodes CASSSASALSGANVLTF.

The J gene is TRBJ1-4, the V gene TRBV14, with a tentative D call TRBD1 (6 bases). Trimming removed 3 bases at V and 8 bases at J, with 16 bases between. The CDR3 extends over 15 amino acids. Germline V gives CDR1 SGHDN, CDR2 FVKESK. The CDR3 here is CASSHSDRNYEKLFF. The CDR3 DNA sequence: TGTGCCAGCAGCCACAGTGACAGGAATTACGAAAAACTGTTTTTT.

The gene calls are TRBV4-3 and TRBJ2-1; D is perhaps TRBD2 (5 bases). Trimming cost V 4 bases and J 7 bases, with 17 bases left between them. CDR1 is LGHNA, CDR2 YSLEER, per germline. This CDR3 is 15 amino acids long. In DNA form, the CDR3 reads TGCGCCAGCAGCCCCTACATCTGGACGGGAAATGAGCAGTTCTTC. Translation gives CASSPYIWTGNEQFF.

This clone has at least ten counts. This chain joins TRBV7-2 and TRBJ2-3; possible D gene TRBD2, 5 bases. This CDR3 is 15 amino acids long. Trimming took off 1 base at V and 1 base at J, with 9 bases between the two ends. Per germline, CDR1 SGHTA and CDR2 FQGNSA. The CDR3 region has the DNA TGTGCCAGCAGCTTAGGGACTCCTCGCACAGATACGCAGTATTTT. Translation: CASSLGTPRTDTQYF.

Points on this clone: The identical CDR3 is also encoded by other nucleotide sequences in the sample. The genes are TRBV6-4 and TRBJ1-1, with 7 bases fitting TRBD1. V lost 6 bases, J lost 1 base, and 2 bases stayed unmatched. CDR3 length: 13 amino acids. Germline V gives CDR1 MRHNA, CDR2 SNTAGT. The CDR3 DNA follows: TGTGCCAGCAGGAGGACAGGGAACACTGAAGCTTTCTTT. This gives the protein CASRRTGNTEAFF.

This rearrangement joins TRBV28 to TRBJ2-7, with 11 bases identical to TRBD2. This CDR3 comprises 15 residues. V gave up 6 bases and J gave up 5 bases; unmatched junction bases: 9. The germline CDR1 and CDR2 sequences are MDHEN and SYDVKM. The CDR3 sequence is CASRSLAGVRDEQYF. CDR3 in DNA: TGTGCCAGCAGGTCACTAGCGGGAGTACGAGACGAGCAGTACTTC.

The CDR3 nucleotides are TGTGCCAGCAGTCCAAACCGGGACACAGAGCAGTTCTTC. Amino acid sequence: CASSPNRDTEQFF. The chain combines TRBV27 with TRBJ2-1; D may be TRBD1 (6 bases). The CDR3 totals 13 residues. The V gene's germline CDR1 is MNHEY and CDR2 SMNVEV (reference sequence). The V end lost 5 bases, the J end lost 10 bases, and 15 bases lay between the germline ends.

In its sample, this clone was seen a few times. This chain links TRBV19 with TRBJ2-1, with 7 nucleotides matching TRBD1. V dropped 3 bases and J dropped 10; count of bases not matched to a gene: 12. CDR1 LNHDA and CDR2 SQIVND come from the germline V gene (reference sequence). The CDR3 has 15 amino acids. The CDR3 DNA reads TGTGCCAGTAGTATCCCTGGGGACAGTATGTTCGAGCAGTTCTTC. Translating gives CASSIPGDSMFEQFF.

V and J are TRBV14 and TRBJ2-4, with TRBD2 matching over 7 bases. With V trimmed by 0 bases and J by 7 bases, 6 bases remained unmatched. This CDR3 has 15 residues. Germline loops: CDR1 SGHDN, CDR2 FVKESK. Here the CDR3 reads CASSQEGTTRNIQYF. In DNA form, the CDR3 reads TGTGCCAGCAGCCAAGAAGGGACTACGAGGAACATTCAGTACTTC.

This chain links TRBV9 with TRBJ2-7; 9 bases align to TRBD1. The CDR3 is 16 amino acids. V shed 3 bases and J 3 bases; nucleotides not matched to a gene: 10. The germline V gene has CDR1 SGDLS and CDR2 YYNGEE. The CDR3 nucleotides are TGTGCCAGCAGCGGGGGAACAGGGGGCGGCCTCTACGAGCAGTACTTC. Protein sequence: CASSGGTGGGLYEQYF.